These T cell receptor beta chains were read from a single sample in a study of T cells in Graves' hyperthyroidism and ophthalmopathy. Each CDR3 protein is one row after TCRdb ran MiXCR on the multiplex PCR reads. The sample lists about 840,000 distinct CDR3 sequences; over 35% were seen once. The specimen sequenced was blood. The receptors were sampled from a young man with Graves' hyperthyroidism. Both conserved end residues are part of each CDR3. A D gene is named only where the DNA matches it firmly. Size is omitted from some rows. Given values are once, few, many or a class for expanded clones.

TRBV7-6	TRBJ2-5	.	many	TGTGCCAGCAGCTTTCGGGTCCAAGAGACCCAGTACTTC	CASSFRVQETQYF
TRBV7-2	TRBJ2-7	.	.	TGTGCCAGCAGCTTGGCCGGGTCCGGGGCCTCCTACGAGCAGTACTTC	CASSLAGSGASYEQYF
TRBV7-9	TRBJ1-4	TRBD1	.	TGTGCCAGCAGCATAGCCGGGACAGTTGAAAAACTGTTTTTT	CASSIAGTVEKLFF
TRBV9	TRBJ2-7	TRBD1	many	TGTGCCAGCGGGACAGGGTATGACTACGAGCAGTACTTC	CASGTGYDYEQYF
TRBV4-3	TRBJ1-2	.	.	TGCGCCAGCAGCCAAGGTCAAGGCACAACCTTGGGCTACACCTTC	CASSQGQGTTLGYTF
TRBV13	TRBJ1-1	TRBD1	.	TGTGCCAGCAGCTCCACGGACAGGGACACTGAAGCTTTCTTT	CASSSTDRDTEAFF
TRBV11-2	TRBJ2-5	.	many	TGTGCCAGCAGCCGAAACCAAGAGACCCAGTACTTC	CASSRNQETQYF
TRBV16	TRBJ2-7	TRBD2	.	TGTGCCAGCAGCCAATTAACGTCGGGGGGCGAGCAGTACTTC	CASSQLTSGGEQYF
TRBV29-1	TRBJ1-2	.	.	TGCAGCCAGGACCCGAAGGGGACGGATGGCTACACCTTC	CSQDPKGTDGYTF
TRBV10-3	TRBJ1-2	.	few	TGTGCCATCAGTGACGGCACGCACCAGATGGTCGGCTACACCTTC	CAISDGTHQMVGYTF
TRBV20-1	TRBJ1-1	TRBD1	few	TGCAGTGCTGCACCTATTCAGGGGGCGGTGATAGAAGCTTTCTTT	CSAAPIQGAVIEAFF
TRBV12-3/TRBV12-4	TRBJ2-7	.	many	TGTGCCAGCAGTTTGAAGGCCTCCTACGAGCAGTACTTC	CASSLKASYEQYF
TRBV5-1	TRBJ2-5	.	.	TGCGCCAGCAGCTGGGCAGGTCAGGAGACCCAGTACTTC	CASSWAGQETQYF
TRBV7-8	TRBJ2-5	.	once	TGTGCCAGCAGTCGGGGGGCGGGGAGAGAGACCCAGTACTTC	CASSRGAGRETQYF
TRBV12-3/TRBV12-4	TRBJ1-1	TRBD1	many	TGTGCCAGCACCTGGGGACAGATGAACACTGAAGCTTTCTTT	CASTWGQMNTEAFF
TRBV10-3	TRBJ2-5	TRBD1	.	TGTGCCAGCAGGGAAAAGCGACAGGGTCCAGAGACCCAGTACTTC	CASREKRQGPETQYF
TRBV19	TRBJ2-1	.	few	TGTGCCAGTAGTCACCTTACCACGAGCTCCTACAATGAGCAGTTCTTC	CASSHLTTSSYNEQFF
TRBV20-1	TRBJ1-2	TRBD1	few	TGCAGTGCTAGAGACGATTGGCAGGGGGCGGGTGGCTACACCTTC	CSARDDWQGAGGYTF
TRBV5-1	TRBJ1-1	.	few	TGTGCCAGCAGCCAAGAAGTTGGTGAAGCTTTCTTT	CASSQEVGEAFF
TRBV7-2	TRBJ2-5	.	.	TGCGCCAGCAGCCAAGTGACCGACCAAGAGACCCAGTACTTC	CASSQVTDQETQYF
TRBV29-1	TRBJ1-2	TRBD1	.	TGCAGCGTGAACCCCGGGACAGGGCATGGCTACACCTTC	CSVNPGTGHGYTF
TRBV5-1	TRBJ2-5	TRBD2	once	TGCGCCAGCAGCTTGGTGGGGAGGCTTAGCGGGACGGAGACCCAGTACTTC	CASSLVGRLSGTETQYF
TRBV11-3	TRBJ2-7	TRBD1	.	TGTGCCAGCAGCGCAAGAGCCGGGACAGGGGAGCAGTACTTC	CASSARAGTGEQYF
TRBV2	TRBJ2-5	.	.	TGTGCCAGCAGTGAAGGGACCTACCAAGAGACCCAGTACTTC	CASSEGTYQETQYF
TRBV7-9	TRBJ1-5	TRBD1	.	TGTGCCAGCAGCCAGCGGGACAGATTCAATCAGCCCCAGCATTTT	CASSQRDRFNQPQHF
TRBV5-1	TRBJ2-2	TRBD1	.	TGCGCCAGCAGCTTGTTGCAGGGGGACAGGACGAACACCGGGGAGCTGTTTTTT	CASSLLQGDRTNTGELFF
TRBV7-2	TRBJ2-6	.	few	TGTGCCAGCAGCCCCCTCGGGGGCGCCTATGGGGCCAACGTCCTGACTTTC	CASSPLGGAYGANVLTF
TRBV7-8	TRBJ1-1	TRBD1	.	TGTGCCAGCAGACCAGACAGGGCCGATGAAGCTTTCTTT	CASRPDRADEAFF
TRBV7-2	TRBJ1-1	.	.	TGTGCCAGCAGCCGGATGACAGGATACACTGAAGCTTTCTTT	CASSRMTGYTEAFF
TRBV10-3	TRBJ1-1	.	many	TGTGCCATCAGTGGTTTCATGGGGACTGACACTGAAGCTTTCTTT	CAISGFMGTDTEAFF
TRBV2	TRBJ2-7	TRBD2	.	TGTGCCAGCGGGAAAGGACTAGGCCCCTACGAGCAGTACTTC	CASGKGLGPYEQYF
TRBV7-8	TRBJ1-5	.	many	TGTGCCAGCAGCTTAGGAGCAGGCGGGAGCAATCAGCCCCAGCATTTT	CASSLGAGGSNQPQHF
TRBV11-1	TRBJ2-5	TRBD2	.	TGTGCCAGCAGCGCACTTCCAGGACTAGAAGAGACCCAGTACTTC	CASSALPGLEETQYF
TRBV11-2	TRBJ1-6	TRBD1	.	TGTGCCAGCGACCTACCCCCGGGACAGGGATCTTCACCCCTCCACTTT	CASDLPPGQGSSPLHF
TRBV19	TRBJ1-2	.	many	TGTGCCAGTAGTCTACAAGACACTGACTATGGCTACACCTTC	CASSLQDTDYGYTF